These 2 T cell receptor beta chains share one sample of origin, sequenced in a study of shared clonotypes between healthy human individuals. The table came from immunoSEQ multiplex PCR; TCRdb's copy has only in-frame clones and leaves some out. The repertoire holds approximately 1,500,000 clones, with approximately 98% as singletons. The specimen was naive CD4+ T cells sorted from blood. Subset indicated: CD45RA+ positively selected. Receptors originate from a man aged 25 to 40 in good health.

This clone appeared a single time. The chain carries TRBV9 and TRBJ2-1, with 9 bases that match TRBD2. CDR1 is SGDLS, CDR2 YYNGEE, per germline. V lost 0 bases, J lost 2 bases, and 3 bases stayed unmatched. The CDR3 length is 16 residues. For the CDR3, the DNA is TGTGCCAGCAGCGTAGCGCCTAGCGGGGCCTACAATGAGCAGTTCTTC. Its protein product is CASSVAPSGAYNEQFF.

The genes are TRBV28 and TRBJ2-3; D possibly uses TRBD1 or TRBD2 (5 bases each). Germline V gene sequence: CDR1 MDHEN, CDR2 SYDVKM. Trimming took off 2 bases at V and 1 base at J, with 10 bases between the two ends. There are 15 residues in the CDR3. The CDR3 loop is CASSLGGGGTDTQYF. The CDR3 DNA reads as TGTGCCAGCAGTTTAGGGGGTGGGGGCACAGATACGCAGTATTTT.